Here is one T cell receptor (beta chain) with its context. Its antigen is not identified. The sample is drawn from a study of a mutant IDH1 vaccine in newly diagnosed glioma. Study summary: Treatment recipients were about 60% male and about 40% female, and their mean age was about 39 years. Patients' prior therapy spanned radiotherapy, temozolomide, or both; most underwent both.

Specified time point: week 35, safety follow-up. In every dose of vaccine, 300 ug of mutant IDH1 20-mer peptide was given alongside topical imiquimod. There were new WHO grade 3 or 4 astrocytomas in the donors, and these were IDH1-mutant and ATRX-lost. Method: immunoSEQ multiplex PCR; TCRdb's copy keeps in-frame clones and lacks some. The sample has about 68,000 clones; more than 70% are singletons. Study-wide points: Top peripheral T cell clonotype shifts appeared unrelated to pseudoprogression.

Germline CDR1 and CDR2: SGHRS and YFSETQ. The CDR3 has 12 residues. The V end was cut by 4 bases, the J end by 7 bases, with 9 bases between. This clonotype originated in a man between 18 and 29 years old with glioma. The sequencing used PBMCs, collected from a glioma patient whose treatment included an IDH1 peptide vaccine. The rearrangement joins TRBV5-1 to TRBJ2-1; no clear D gene. CDR3 nucleotides: TGCGCCAGCAGCGCTGATGGGAATGAGCAGTTCTTC. Translation gives CASSADGNEQFF.